The 19 T cell receptor beta chains presented below share a single source sample, sequenced in a study of T cell repertoires in aging, cancer and after chemotherapy. Rearranged V-D-J TRB sequences were amplified with a mixed TRB-A/B primer pool. TCRdb recomputed calls from the multiplex PCR reads with MiXCR, one row per CDR3 protein. Here the sample spans 1,800 or so distinct CDR3 sequences, 21% being singletons. Peripheral blood genomic DNA, not sorted cells or RNA, was the template. Sequencing was done on a sample of blood. The receptors derive from a human donor with a blood cancer.

The chain combines TRBV7-9 with TRBJ2-1; 11 bases align to TRBD2. This CDR3 is 15 amino acids long. Unmatched junction bases numbered 5, after V lost 5 bases and J lost 5 bases. Germline V gene sequence: CDR1 SEHNR, CDR2 FQNEAQ (reference sequence). The DNA for the CDR3 is TGTGCCAGCAGCCTGGGACTAGCGGCGAACAATGAGCAGTTCTTC. Its translation is CASSLGLAANNEQFF.

This sequence joins TRBV4-1 and TRBJ2-7, with 10 bases lining up with TRBD2. Germline CDR1 and CDR2: MGHRA and YSYEKL. CDR3 size: 17 residues. The ends lost 2 bases at V and 3 bases at J; junction bases unmatched: 10. The CDR3 loop is CASSQHLNLAGDYEQYF. The CDR3 DNA reads as TGCGCCAGCAGCCAACATTTGAACCTAGCGGGGGACTACGAGCAGTACTTC.

By share, this clonotype counts as medium-sized. The CDR3 loop is CASFPRGTSNTEAFF. As DNA, the CDR3 is TGTGCCAGCTTCCCAAGGGGCACTTCGAACACTGAAGCTTTCTTT. The chain combines TRBV6-5 with TRBJ1-1, with a weak D call TRBD1 (5 bases). CDR1 is MNHEY, CDR2 SVGAGI, per germline. Trimming removed 8 bases at V and 1 base at J, with 17 bases between. The CDR3 totals 15 residues.

The chain joins TRBV4-1 to TRBJ2-1; 14 bases agree with TRBD2. Per the germline V gene, CDR1 is MGHRA and CDR2 is YSYEKL. The CDR3 is 19 residues long. V was clipped by 3 bases and J by 3 bases; unmatched bases: 10. The CDR3 sequence is CASSHPGLAGDKNYNEQFF. The CDR3, as DNA: TGCGCCAGCAGCCACCCGGGACTAGCGGGAGATAAGAACTACAATGAGCAGTTCTTC.

The chain has TRBV5-1 and TRBJ1-1, with D perhaps matching TRBD1 (5 bases). The germline V gene encodes CDR1 SGHRS and CDR2 YFSETQ. Trimming stripped 0 bases from V and 4 bases from J, with 7 bases between. The length of the CDR3 is 13 residues. The DNA of the CDR3 is TGCGCCAGCAGCTTGGGAGGGGCCACTGAAGCTTTCTTT. This encodes CASSLGGATEAFF.

This clonotype was seen only once. A much bigger clone sits one base away, suggesting this may be a read error. The V and J genes are TRBV18 and TRBJ1-1, with 9 bases aligning to TRBD1. Germline lookup yields CDR1 KGHSH and CDR2 LQKENI. This CDR3 spans 15 amino acids. The CDR3 bases are TGTGCCAGCTCACCCGGACAGGGGATGAAAACTGAAGCTTTCTTT. Its protein is CASSPGQGMKTEAFF. Filled out from reference TRBV18 and TRBJ1-1, the complete variable domain reads NAGVMQNPRHLVRRRGQEARLRCSPMKGHSHVYWYRQLPEEGLKFMVYLQKENIIDESGMPKERFSAEFPKEGPSILRIQQVVRGDSAAYFCASSPGQGMKTEAFFGQGTRLTVV.

By share of the sample, this clonotype is medium-sized. CDR3: CASGERGPSNYGYTF. For the CDR3, the DNA is TGTGCCAGCGGGGAACGGGGCCCTTCAAACTATGGCTACACCTTC. The rearrangement uses TRBV6-1 and TRBJ1-2, with TRBD1 as a possible D gene (5 bases). The germline V gene has CDR1 MNHNS and CDR2 SASEGT. Trimming pared 8 bases from V and 2 bases from J, leaving 18 bases between. This CDR3 spans 15 amino acids.

In the case of this clonotype: The junction departs from germline at one end; a sequencing error may be responsible. This chain links TRBV7-9 with TRBJ2-7, with D possibly TRBD2 on 5 matching bases. This CDR3 region has 13 residues. Germline lookup yields CDR1 SEHNR and CDR2 FQNEAQ (reference sequence). The CDR3 loop is CASSFSGVYKQYF. In DNA form, the CDR3 reads TGTGCCAGCAGTTTCTCCGGGGTCTACAAGCAGTACTTC.

This clonotype is categorized as medium-sized. This rearrangement joins TRBV5-5 to TRBJ2-1; 9 bases are a match to TRBD2. CDR1 SGHKS and CDR2 YYEKEE come from the germline V gene (reference sequence). V lost 0 bases and J lost 3; bases outside the gene matches: 4. This CDR3 has 16 amino acids. CDR3 nucleotides: TGTGCCAGCAGCTTGGAAGCGGGAGGCCTCTACAATGAGCAGTTCTTC. Its translation is CASSLEAGGLYNEQFF.

This clonotype is labeled medium-sized (0.01 to 0.1%). The rearrangement links TRBV30 to TRBJ1-4; the D is unclear. Germline CDR1 and CDR2: GTSNPN and SVGIG (reference sequence). V gave up 5 bases and J gave up 8 bases, with 18 bases separating them. The CDR3 consists of 14 residues. CDR3 nucleotides: TGTGCCTGGGGGCCTTCAGGTCAGTGGGAAAAACTGTTTTTT. It is translated as CAWGPSGQWEKLFF.

Relative to its sample, this clonotype is medium-sized. This chain connects TRBV6-1 to TRBJ1-1, with 7 bases lining up with TRBD1. With V trimmed by 9 bases and J by 12 bases, 7 bases remained unmatched. CDR3 length: 10 amino acids. CDR1 and CDR2 (germline): MNHNS, SASEGT. In nucleotides, the CDR3 is TGTGCCAGTGACAGGGAGTCTCCTTTCTTT. Amino acids: CASDRESPFF.

This clonotype is classed as large (0.1 to 1%). The chain carries TRBV29-1 and TRBJ1-2; 7 bases fit TRBD1. There are 13 residues in the CDR3. After removal of 6 bases from V and 2 bases from J, the junction contained 6 bases not matched to a gene. Germline V CDR1 and CDR2: SQVTM, ANQGSEA. CDR3 in DNA: TGCAGCGTGCGGACAGGAATAAACTATGGCTACACCTTC. Its protein product is CSVRTGINYGYTF. Drawing the rest from reference TRBV29-1 and TRBJ1-2, the complete variable domain is SAVISQKPSRDICQRGTSLTIQCQVDSQVTMMFWYRQQPGQSLTLIATANQGSEATYESGFVIDKFPISRPNLTFSTLTVSNMSPEDSSIYLCSVRTGINYGYTFGSGTRLTVV.

The chain has TRBV7-2 and TRBJ2-3; D possibly corresponds to TRBD2 (5 bases). The CDR3 totals 16 residues. V dropped 4 bases and J dropped 0 bases, with 14 bases sitting between them. Germline CDR1 SGHTA, CDR2 FQGNSA. The CDR3 nucleotides read TGTGCCAGCAGCTCCCCTAGGGAGCCTAGCACAGATACGCAGTATTTT. This translates into CASSSPREPSTDTQYF.

The chain carries TRBV6-2 or TRBV6-3 and TRBJ1-1, with a tentative D call TRBD1 (5 bases). This CDR3 region has 16 residues. The V gene's germline CDR1 is MNHEY and CDR2 SVGEGT. Trimming left V 2 bases short and J 1 base short, with 14 bases between. The CDR3 here is CASSYVGRAGNTEAFF. CDR3 nucleotides: TGTGCCAGCAGTTACGTAGGCAGGGCGGGGAACACTGAAGCTTTCTTT.

This clonotype rates as medium-sized. This sequence joins TRBV24-1 and TRBJ1-1; D remains unclear. The CDR3 consists of 13 residues. In germline, CDR1 is KGHDR, CDR2 SFDVKD. Trimming shortened V by 6 bases and J by 0 bases, and 7 bases separated the two germline ends. The CDR3 DNA reads TGTGCCACCAGTAACCCCTTGAACACTGAAGCTTTCTTT. This encodes CATSNPLNTEAFF.

The genes are TRBV10-1 and TRBJ1-2; D is undetermined. Trimming stripped 0 bases from V and 8 bases from J, with 10 bases between. The CDR3 spans 13 residues. Looked up from germline, CDR1 is WNHNN and CDR2 is SYGVQD (reference sequence). The CDR3 nucleotides are TGCGCCAGCAGTGAGTCCCACGCTCGGGGCTACACCTTC. Its protein product is CASSESHARGYTF.

The J gene is TRBJ2-6, the V gene TRBV5-1; D gene unclear. CDR1 and CDR2 (germline): SGHRS, YFSETQ. This CDR3 contains 14 residues. V was pared by 4 bases and J by 0 bases, with 5 bases between. The CDR3 coding sequence is TGCGCCAGCAGCGCCAGCTCTGGGGCCAACGTCCTGACTTTC. Translating gives CASSASSGANVLTF.

The V gene is TRBV19, the J gene TRBJ2-1, with a weak D call TRBD2 (5 bases). Germline V CDR1 and CDR2: LNHDA, SQIVND (reference sequence). V was cut by 3 bases and J by 0 bases, with 15 bases left in between. The CDR3 extends over 17 amino acids. CDR3 loop: CASSMTGSGSSYNEQFF. DNA for the CDR3: TGTGCCAGTAGTATGACTGGCAGCGGAAGCTCCTACAATGAGCAGTTCTTC.

By share, this clonotype counts as medium-sized. This rearrangement joins TRBV24-1 to TRBJ2-1, with 12 bases lining up with TRBD2. Germline V gives CDR1 KGHDR, CDR2 SFDVKD. The CDR3 runs to 16 residues. The junction had 1 base not matched to a gene; V was cut back by 3 bases and J by 2 bases. The CDR3 nucleotides read TGTGCCACCAGTGATCTAGCGGGAGGGGCCTACAATGAGCAGTTCTTC. This translates into CATSDLAGGAYNEQFF.